This T cell receptor (beta chain) was sequenced in a study of T cell repertoires in cytomegalovirus infection. The CDR3 covers 15 residues. Between the trimmed V and J ends, which lost 0 bases and 3 bases, there was a span of 9 bases. Germline V gives CDR1 SGHNT, CDR2 YYREEE (reference sequence). This clonotype has only a few counts. MiXCR, applied by TCRdb to the reads, yields one record per CDR3 protein. Of about 140,000 distinct CDR3 sequences in the sample, 5.5% to 8% were seen once. This chain uses TRBV5-4 with TRBJ2-2, with D tentatively TRBD2 (5 bases). The sample consisted of PBMCs. This TCR derives from a human donor in good health (CMV status not recorded). Some clones in this sample may be carry-over from other donors' samples. CDR3 sequence (DNA): TGTGCCAGCAGCTTGGGAGCGGAGTACACCGGGGAGCTGTTTTTT. It codes for CASSLGAEYTGELFF.